Detailed here is one T cell receptor (beta chain). This entry comes from a study of technical replicates of blood from a few donors. V was shortened by 2 bases and J by 5 bases, with 15 bases between the two germline ends. Germline V gene data show CDR1 as GTSNPN and CDR2 as SVGIG (reference sequence). This CDR3 has 14 residues. Profiling relied on immunoSEQ multiplex PCR, and the TCRdb table lists in-frame clones only, not all of them. The table lists tens of thousands of clones, around 97% of them singletons. This TCR came from a human donor in good health. Specimen: T cells isolated from PBMCs. The chain employs TRBV30 and TRBJ2-5, with D possibly TRBD2 on 6 matching bases. This CDR3 reads CAWSLPGLLETQYF. The CDR3 DNA follows: TGTGCCTGGAGTCTGCCGGGACTCCTTGAGACCCAGTACTTC.